The present T cell receptor (beta chain) was sequenced within a study of cytomegalovirus exposure and HLA in healthy donors. Study-wide context: Around 78 million unique TCR sequences came from HLA-typed donors in an early release.

Study-wide results and limits: The authors later linked a missense DCLRE1C variant to TCR beta V- and J-gene trimming. Through in vitro validation, three CMV-associated chains were shown to be specific for CMV antigens. Most likely, a cluster of highly shared sequence variants arose as a sequencing artifact.

It was with 60 Vbeta and 13 Jbeta primers that the PCR ran. Here immunoSEQ multiplex PCR was the method, and the copy in TCRdb shows in-frame clones only, minus some. The table includes approximately 30,000 clones, 40% to 50% detected once. The CDR3 covers 15 residues. The ends lost 0 bases at V and 5 bases at J; junction bases unmatched: 6. The germline V gene encodes CDR1 MNHEY and CDR2 SVGAGI. Comment on this clone: Its antigen is not identified.

This clonotype was sampled from a woman in her forties or fifties in good health and CMV-seronegative. The sequenced material came from PBMCs. The chain couples TRBV6-5 to TRBJ2-5, with TRBD2 identical over 7 bases. The CDR3 here is CASSYSGGRAETQYF. The CDR3 coding sequence is TGTGCCAGCAGTTACTCGGGCGGGAGAGCGGAGACCCAGTACTTC.